A selection of T cell receptor beta chains follows, all from one sample in a study of blood T cells in healthy people across ages. TCRdb called the 5' RACE reads again in MiXCR, with one record for every CDR3 protein. Of about 800,000 distinct CDR3 sequences in the sample, approximately 25% were seen once. The sample was also reused in another study, on T cells of mothers and their children.

The material sequenced was blood. These TCRs come from a boy aged 5-17 years in good health. The CDR3 runs from the conserved cysteine through the conserved F or W. The D gene is left open where the match is weak. Some rows have no size entry. The others give once, few or many, or a class for an expanded clone.

v_gene: TRBV29-1
abundance: -
d_gene: TRBD2
j_gene: TRBJ2-7
len: 13
CDR3aa: CSVEQRRKGLLYF
CDR3nt: TGCAGCGTTGAGCAGAGGCGGAAGGGACTATTATACTTC

v_gene: TRBV12-3/TRBV12-4
abundance: -
d_gene: -
j_gene: TRBJ1-1
len: 12
CDR3aa: CASSFFSHEAFF
CDR3nt: TGTGCCAGCAGTTTTTTCAGCCATGAAGCTTTCTTT

v_gene: TRBV12-3/TRBV12-4
abundance: -
d_gene: -
j_gene: TRBJ1-6
len: 13
CDR3aa: CASSFIANSPLHF
CDR3nt: TGTGCCAGCAGTTTTATAGCGAATTCACCCCTCCACTTT

v_gene: TRBV20-1
abundance: -
d_gene: TRBD1
j_gene: TRBJ2-7
len: 12
CDR3aa: CSVLGQSYEQYF
CDR3nt: TGCAGTGTCCTGGGACAGTCCTACGAGCAGTACTTC

v_gene: TRBV7-2
abundance: few
d_gene: TRBD2
j_gene: TRBJ2-4
len: 19
CDR3aa: CAGSPRATSGRALKNIQYF
CDR3nt: TGTGCCGGCAGCCCCCGTGCTACTAGCGGGAGGGCCCTTAAAAACATTCAGTACTTC

v_gene: TRBV11-2
abundance: few
d_gene: TRBD1
j_gene: TRBJ2-5
len: 15
CDR3aa: CASSLTDRSQETQYF
CDR3nt: TGTGCCAGCAGTCTAACGGACAGGAGCCAAGAGACCCAGTACTTC

v_gene: TRBV4-2
abundance: few
d_gene: TRBD2
j_gene: TRBJ2-7
len: 14
CDR3aa: CASSQSGTNYEQYF
CDR3nt: TGTGCCAGCAGCCAAAGCGGGACGAACTACGAGCAGTACTTC

v_gene: TRBV20-1
abundance: few
d_gene: TRBD1
j_gene: TRBJ2-5
len: 14
CDR3aa: CSYWGQGGGETQYF
CDR3nt: TGCAGTTACTGGGGACAGGGCGGAGGGGAGACCCAGTACTTC

v_gene: TRBV6-6
abundance: -
d_gene: -
j_gene: TRBJ2-3
len: 13
CDR3aa: CASRPPGADTQYF
CDR3nt: TGTGCCAGCAGGCCCCCGGGGGCTGATACGCAGTATTTT

v_gene: TRBV13
abundance: few
d_gene: TRBD1
j_gene: TRBJ2-7
len: 19
CDR3aa: CASSSERDFTGTGGYEQYF
CDR3nt: TGTGCCAGCAGTTCCGAAAGGGACTTTACCGGGACAGGGGGCTACGAGCAGTACTTC

v_gene: TRBV4-3
abundance: -
d_gene: -
j_gene: TRBJ1-4
len: 17
CDR3aa: CASSQDRRQLNNEKLLF
CDR3nt: TGCGCCAGCAGCCAAGATCGGCGGCAGCTGAACAATGAAAAACTGCTTTTT

v_gene: TRBV12-3/TRBV12-4
abundance: -
d_gene: -
j_gene: TRBJ2-7
len: 14
CDR3aa: CASSTHGLNYEQYF
CDR3nt: TGTGCCAGCAGCACCCACGGACTCAACTACGAGCAGTACTTC

v_gene: TRBV7-2
abundance: -
d_gene: -
j_gene: TRBJ1-2
len: 14
CDR3aa: CASSLISSNYGYTF
CDR3nt: TGTGCCAGCAGCTTAATCTCCTCTAACTATGGCTACACCTTC

v_gene: TRBV20-1
abundance: -
d_gene: TRBD2
j_gene: TRBJ2-5
len: 16
CDR3aa: CSATIPLAGPLETQYF
CDR3nt: TGCAGTGCCACCATCCCATTAGCGGGGCCCTTAGAGACCCAGTACTTC

v_gene: TRBV27
abundance: -
d_gene: -
j_gene: TRBJ2-1
len: 16
CDR3aa: CASRMGTAMTNNEQFF
CDR3nt: TGTGCCAGCAGGATGGGGACTGCGATGACGAACAATGAGCAGTTCTTC

v_gene: TRBV28
abundance: -
d_gene: -
j_gene: TRBJ2-7
len: 12
CDR3aa: CASSLAQYEQYF
CDR3nt: TGTGCCAGCAGTTTGGCTCAGTACGAGCAGTACTTC

v_gene: TRBV12-3/TRBV12-4
abundance: -
d_gene: -
j_gene: TRBJ1-4
len: 14
CDR3aa: CASSWTETNEKLFF
CDR3nt: TGTGCCAGCAGCTGGACAGAGACTAATGAAAAACTGTTTTTT

v_gene: TRBV27
abundance: -
d_gene: -
j_gene: TRBJ2-1
len: 15
CDR3aa: CASSWDSLPYNEQFF
CDR3nt: TGTGCCAGCAGTTGGGACTCACTACCGTACAATGAGCAGTTCTTC

v_gene: TRBV5-1
abundance: few
d_gene: TRBD2
j_gene: TRBJ2-7
len: 16
CDR3aa: CASSPSWTSGTNEQYF
CDR3nt: TGCGCCAGCAGCCCATCCTGGACTAGCGGGACCAACGAGCAGTACTTC

v_gene: TRBV2
abundance: few
d_gene: TRBD2
j_gene: TRBJ2-2
len: 15
CDR3aa: CASRRGEGSTGELFF
CDR3nt: TGTGCCAGCAGACGGGGGGAAGGGTCCACCGGGGAGCTGTTTTTT

v_gene: TRBV29-1
abundance: -
d_gene: -
j_gene: TRBJ2-7
len: 15
CDR3aa: CSVADGSNSGTEQYF
CDR3nt: TGCAGCGTTGCTGATGGGTCCAACAGTGGAACCGAGCAGTACTTC

v_gene: TRBV10-3
abundance: -
d_gene: -
j_gene: TRBJ2-7
len: 13
CDR3aa: CAISSDSLYEQYF
CDR3nt: TGTGCCATCAGTTCGGACAGCCTCTACGAGCAGTACTTC

v_gene: TRBV28
abundance: few
d_gene: -
j_gene: TRBJ2-1
len: 13
CDR3aa: CASSQGYYNEQFF
CDR3nt: TGTGCCAGCAGCCAGGGGTACTACAATGAGCAGTTCTTC

v_gene: TRBV12-3/TRBV12-4
abundance: few
d_gene: -
j_gene: TRBJ1-3
len: 15
CDR3aa: CASSLNGKAGNTIYF
CDR3nt: TGTGCCAGCAGTTTAAATGGGAAAGCTGGAAACACCATATATTTT

v_gene: TRBV12-3/TRBV12-4
abundance: few
d_gene: -
j_gene: TRBJ2-2
len: 16
CDR3aa: CASSLETHANTGELFF
CDR3nt: TGTGCCAGCAGTTTAGAGACCCACGCGAACACCGGGGAGTTGTTTTTT

v_gene: TRBV27
abundance: -
d_gene: -
j_gene: TRBJ2-7
len: 15
CDR3aa: CASSAWGSSSYEQYF
CDR3nt: TGTGCCAGCAGCGCTTGGGGTTCGAGCTCCTACGAGCAGTACTTC

v_gene: TRBV4-3
abundance: few
d_gene: -
j_gene: TRBJ1-4
len: 16
CDR3aa: CASSQGRGVTNEKLFF
CDR3nt: TGCGCCAGCAGCCAAGGAAGGGGGGTTACTAATGAAAAACTGTTTTTT

v_gene: TRBV7-9
abundance: -
d_gene: -
j_gene: TRBJ1-2
len: 16
CDR3aa: CASSLSLQTTNYGYTF
CDR3nt: TGTGCCAGCAGCTTATCTTTACAGACAACTAACTATGGCTACACCTTC

v_gene: TRBV20-1
abundance: few
d_gene: -
j_gene: TRBJ1-2
len: 14
CDR3aa: CCGVASNLNYGYTF
CDR3nt: TGTTGCGGGGTCGCCTCTAACCTAAACTATGGCTACACCTTC

v_gene: TRBV7-9
abundance: once
d_gene: -
j_gene: TRBJ1-1
len: 14
CDR3aa: CASSLVKGTTEAFF
CDR3nt: TGTGCCAGCAGCTTAGTGAAGGGTACCACTGAAGCTTTCTTT

v_gene: TRBV5-4
abundance: -
d_gene: TRBD1
j_gene: TRBJ1-1
len: 14
CDR3aa: CASLRDRGNTEAFF
CDR3nt: TGTGCCAGCCTCCGGGACAGGGGGAACACCGAAGCTTTCTTT

v_gene: TRBV28
abundance: -
d_gene: TRBD1
j_gene: TRBJ1-4
len: 14
CDR3aa: CASSSDRVIEKLFF
CDR3nt: TGTGCCAGCAGTTCGGACAGGGTGATTGAAAAACTGTTTTTT

v_gene: TRBV20-1
abundance: few
d_gene: -
j_gene: TRBJ1-2
len: 15
CDR3aa: CSANDQGTYMEGYTF
CDR3nt: TGCAGTGCTAATGATCAGGGGACTTATATGGAGGGCTACACCTTC

v_gene: TRBV7-7
abundance: -
d_gene: -
j_gene: TRBJ2-1
len: 15
CDR3aa: CASSPRETPDNEQFF
CDR3nt: TGTGCTAGCAGCCCCCGCGAGACGCCTGACAATGAGCAGTTCTTC

v_gene: TRBV12-3/TRBV12-4
abundance: -
d_gene: -
j_gene: TRBJ1-3
len: 17
CDR3aa: CASSFGRRWFSGNTIYF
CDR3nt: TGTGCCAGCAGTTTCGGCAGGCGATGGTTCTCTGGAAACACCATATATTTT

v_gene: TRBV24-1
abundance: -
d_gene: TRBD2
j_gene: TRBJ2-1
len: 16
CDR3aa: CATSDWTSGSAHEQFF
CDR3nt: TGTGCCACCAGTGATTGGACTAGCGGGAGTGCCCATGAGCAGTTCTTC

v_gene: TRBV6-5
abundance: few
d_gene: -
j_gene: TRBJ1-6
len: 15
CDR3aa: CASSYSNRVNSPLHF
CDR3nt: TGTGCCAGCAGTTACTCGAACAGGGTTAATTCACCCCTCCACTTT

v_gene: TRBV28
abundance: few
d_gene: -
j_gene: TRBJ2-7
len: 11
CDR3aa: CASSVAFEQYF
CDR3nt: TGTGCCAGCAGTGTGGCTTTCGAGCAGTACTTC

v_gene: TRBV20-1
abundance: few
d_gene: -
j_gene: TRBJ2-1
len: 14
CDR3aa: CSAETTRGYNEQFF
CDR3nt: TGCAGTGCTGAGACGACTAGGGGGTACAATGAGCAGTTCTTC

v_gene: TRBV5-4
abundance: -
d_gene: -
j_gene: TRBJ2-1
len: 15
CDR3aa: CASSPRLARVNEQFF
CDR3nt: TGTGCCAGCAGCCCACGGCTAGCGAGGGTCAATGAGCAGTTCTTC

v_gene: TRBV20-1
abundance: -
d_gene: -
j_gene: TRBJ2-6
len: 16
CDR3aa: CSASLKGALGANVLTF
CDR3nt: TGCAGTGCTAGCCTAAAAGGGGCGCTTGGGGCCAACGTCCTGACTTTC

v_gene: TRBV4-3
abundance: few
d_gene: TRBD2
j_gene: TRBJ2-5
len: 15
CDR3aa: CASSQLAGMKETQYF
CDR3nt: TGCGCCAGCAGCCAACTAGCGGGGATGAAAGAGACCCAGTACTTC

v_gene: TRBV5-1
abundance: few
d_gene: TRBD1
j_gene: TRBJ2-5
len: 15
CDR3aa: CASRPTRTGGETQYF
CDR3nt: TGCGCCAGCAGGCCGACCCGGACAGGGGGTGAGACCCAGTACTTC

v_gene: TRBV7-9
abundance: few
d_gene: -
j_gene: TRBJ2-1
len: 15
CDR3aa: CASSQGASAYNEQFF
CDR3nt: TGTGCCAGCAGCCAAGGGGCTAGCGCCTACAATGAGCAGTTCTTC

v_gene: TRBV6-5
abundance: -
d_gene: TRBD1
j_gene: TRBJ1-4
len: 15
CDR3aa: CASSYGQGSNEKLFF
CDR3nt: TGTGCCAGCAGCTACGGACAGGGTAGTAATGAAAAACTGTTTTTT

v_gene: TRBV27
abundance: -
d_gene: -
j_gene: TRBJ1-2
len: 13
CDR3aa: CASRPGRNYGYTF
CDR3nt: TGTGCCAGCAGACCGGGCAGAAACTATGGCTACACCTTC

v_gene: TRBV7-9
abundance: few
d_gene: -
j_gene: TRBJ2-5
len: 14
CDR3aa: CASSSQGGVETQYF
CDR3nt: TGTGCCAGCAGCTCACAGGGAGGGGTGGAGACCCAGTACTTC

v_gene: TRBV6-1
abundance: -
d_gene: TRBD2
j_gene: TRBJ2-1
len: 18
CDR3aa: CASSGEGNLAGGYNEQFF
CDR3nt: TGTGCCAGCAGTGGGGAGGGAAATCTAGCGGGGGGCTACAATGAGCAGTTCTTC

v_gene: TRBV27
abundance: few
d_gene: -
j_gene: TRBJ2-3
len: 14
CDR3aa: CASSFLHPPDTQYF
CDR3nt: TGTGCCAGCAGTTTCCTGCACCCGCCAGATACGCAGTATTTT

v_gene: TRBV28
abundance: -
d_gene: -
j_gene: TRBJ2-5
len: 13
CDR3aa: CASSLSGTGTQYF
CDR3nt: TGTGCCAGCAGTTTGTCTGGGACGGGGACCCAGTACTTC

v_gene: TRBV27
abundance: -
d_gene: TRBD2
j_gene: TRBJ2-7
len: 15
CDR3aa: CASTSLAGELYEQYF
CDR3nt: TGTGCCAGCACCTCTTTGGCGGGAGAGCTCTACGAGCAGTACTTC

v_gene: TRBV20-1
abundance: few
d_gene: -
j_gene: TRBJ2-2
len: 17
CDR3aa: CSARDGGRGRGTGELFF
CDR3nt: TGCAGTGCTAGAGATGGGGGGAGGGGGCGAGGCACCGGGGAGCTGTTTTTT

v_gene: TRBV10-3
abundance: -
d_gene: -
j_gene: TRBJ2-5
len: 15
CDR3aa: CAISLSAGHVETQYF
CDR3nt: TGTGCCATCAGTCTGTCGGCTGGACATGTGGAGACCCAGTACTTC

v_gene: TRBV6-5
abundance: -
d_gene: -
j_gene: TRBJ2-2
len: 13
CDR3aa: CASRTDNTGELFF
CDR3nt: TGTGCCAGCAGGACAGACAACACCGGGGAGCTGTTTTTT

v_gene: TRBV5-1
abundance: -
d_gene: TRBD1
j_gene: TRBJ1-1
len: 17
CDR3aa: CASSFGQGSAMGSEAFF
CDR3nt: TGCGCCAGCAGCTTCGGACAGGGATCGGCTATGGGGTCTGAAGCTTTCTTT